This T cell receptor (beta chain) was retrieved from a study of T cell responses to AZD1222 COVID-19 vaccine. Whole-study results and caveats: In all cases, repertoires were sampled only after the peak T cell response. Increased Spike-specific TCR breadth and depth were observed after two AZD1222 doses. Spike as a whole was targeted by vaccine-associated CD4 TCRs, dominant at 160-218 and 743-854. Recipients of AZD1222 seropositive at baseline numbered only 6 or 7.

About this clone itself: What it binds is not known.

Profiled with immunoSEQ multiplex PCR; TCRdb holds only in-frame clones, not every one. The sample consists of approximately 70,000 clones, about three quarters of them appearing once. The receptor was isolated from an adult who received the AZD1222 COVID-19 vaccine. Here the sequenced sample was peripheral blood, taken 28 days after the second AZD1222 dose.

The CDR3 DNA reads TGTGCCAGCAGTTTAAGCGGGAGCTGGGGGGAGACCCAGTACTTC. Translated, it gives CASSLSGSWGETQYF. V usage is TRBV27 and J usage is TRBJ2-5, with TRBD2 identical over 8 bases. Trimming removed 2 bases from V and 5 bases from J; junction bases left unmatched: 7. This CDR3 has 15 amino acids. From germline, CDR1 is MNHEY and CDR2 SMNVEV (reference sequence).